The 21 T cell receptor beta chains reported below all come from one sample, sequenced in a study of shared clonotypes between healthy human individuals. Sequencing was performed with immunoSEQ multiplex PCR; in TCRdb, only in-frame clones are kept and a portion is missing. The sample has about 680,000 clones, more than 70% seen once; the top ten hold 1.5% to 2%. Sequenced sample: memory CD4+ T cells sorted from blood. As to subset: CD45RA-negative fraction. These TCRs come from a woman aged 25-40 years in good health.

Notes on this clone: Other DNA sequences in this specimen translate into the identical CDR3. V usage is TRBV7-2 and J usage is TRBJ2-3; D call uncertain. Germline CDR1 reads SGHTA; CDR2 reads FQGNSA. The CDR3 sequence is 15 residues long. The V end was cut by 1 base, the J end by 0 bases, with 8 bases between. DNA of the CDR3: TGTGCCAGCAGCTTAGGGCACCCAAGCACAGATACGCAGTATTTT. It codes for CASSLGHPSTDTQYF.

This rearrangement joins TRBV19 to TRBJ1-4; TRBD1 matches 8 bases. This CDR3 region has 14 residues. CDR1 LNHDA and CDR2 SQIVND come from the germline V gene (reference sequence). V shed 7 bases, J shed 6 bases, and the junction held 7 bases outside the gene matches. CDR3 nucleotides: TGTGCCAGTACCCCTATGGACAGGGATGAAAAACTGTTTTTT. It encodes CASTPMDRDEKLFF.

The V call is TRBV11-2, the J call TRBJ1-1, with 10 positions matching TRBD1. The germline CDR1 and CDR2 sequences are SGHAT and FQNNGV. The junction had 7 bases not matched to a gene; V was cut back by 1 base and J by 11 bases. This CDR3 comprises 14 residues. This chain's CDR3 is CASSLGDRGTRAFF. The CDR3 coding sequence is TGTGCCAGCAGCTTAGGGGACAGGGGCACGCGGGCTTTCTTT.

This chain joins TRBV5-1 and TRBJ2-3; D not certain. V was shortened by 3 bases and J by 3 bases, with 20 bases between the two germline ends. The CDR3 spans 17 residues. CDR1 is SGHRS, CDR2 YFSETQ, per germline. The CDR3 region has the DNA TGCGCCAGCAGCTCTGGCGGTGGCCATCCCCTTACAGATACGCAGTATTTT. Translated, it gives CASSSGGGHPLTDTQYF. Full variable domain (outside the CDR3, taken from reference TRBV5-1 and TRBJ2-3): KAGVTQTPRYLIKTRGQQVTLSCSPISGHRSVSWYQQTPGQGLQFLFEYFSETQRNKGNFPGRFSGRQFSNSRSEMNVSTLELGDSALYLCASSSGGGHPLTDTQYFGPGTRLTVL.

The chain couples TRBV6-1 to TRBJ1-2; no definite D call. Trimming stripped 7 bases from V and 0 bases from J, with 9 bases between. This CDR3 is built from 13 residues. Germline V gene lookup returns CDR1 MNHNS and CDR2 SASEGT. Written as DNA, the CDR3 is TGTGCCAGCAATGGGAGGCCTAACTATGGCTACACCTTC. This codes for CASNGRPNYGYTF.

The chain carries TRBV28 and TRBJ2-5; TRBD1 might be the D (6 bases). This CDR3 contains 12 residues. Trimming stripped 2 bases from V and 7 bases from J, with 8 bases between. In germline, CDR1 is MDHEN, CDR2 SYDVKM. The CDR3 DNA is TGTGCCAGCAGTTTAAGGGGGAGGACCCAGTACTTC. This sequence encodes CASSLRGRTQYF.

This clone occurred a few times. The V and J genes are TRBV5-1 and TRBJ2-1; 10 nucleotides line up with TRBD2. Trimming cost V 6 bases and J 3 bases; bases outside gene matches: 6. CDR1 and CDR2 from the germline V gene are SGHRS and YFSETQ. CDR3 length: 15 amino acids. The chain's CDR3 is CASNQASGGYNEQFF. The CDR3 coding sequence is TGCGCCAGCAATCAGGCTAGCGGGGGCTACAATGAGCAGTTCTTC.

The count of this clone is one. The J gene is TRBJ2-7, the V gene TRBV28; possible D gene TRBD2, 7 bases. This CDR3 is 15 amino acids long. Germline CDR1 is MDHEN and CDR2 is SYDVKM. V dropped 5 bases and J dropped 3 bases, with 17 bases sitting between them. Here the CDR3 reads CASSLPAGAFYEQYF. The CDR3 DNA reads as TGTGCCAGCAGTCTCCCGGCGGGGGCCTTCTACGAGCAGTACTTC.

This clone was recorded a few times. The rearrangement uses TRBV30 and TRBJ1-6, with TRBD1 as a possible D gene (5 bases). Germline loops: CDR1 GTSNPN, CDR2 SVGIG (reference sequence). The ends were cut back, 5 bases at V and 11 bases at J, with 16 bases in the middle. CDR3 length: 13 amino acids. Here the CDR3 reads CAWHTSGGTPLHF. The CDR3 nucleotides are TGTGCCTGGCATACATCTGGGGGTACACCCCTCCACTTT.

This chain uses TRBV2 with TRBJ2-1, with 13 bases that match TRBD2. V gave up 5 bases and J gave up 9 bases; unmatched junction bases: 10. There are 16 residues in the CDR3. Germline V gives CDR1 SNHLY, CDR2 FYNNEI. CDR3 amino acids: CASSSQTSGRAPEQFF. In DNA, the CDR3 is TGTGCCAGCAGTTCCCAAACTAGCGGGAGGGCCCCTGAGCAGTTCTTC.

This chain links TRBV29-1 with TRBJ1-2; D not resolved. V was pared by 7 bases and J by 3 bases, with 12 bases between. CDR1 is SQVTM, CDR2 ANQGSEA, per germline. CDR3 size: 12 residues. The CDR3 spells CSGTDSYYGYTF. Here the CDR3 DNA reads TGCAGCGGGACGGATTCCTACTATGGCTACACCTTC.

The chain is built from TRBV25-1 and TRBJ2-7; 7 bases map to TRBD1. V lost 4 bases, J lost 3 bases, and 15 bases stayed unmatched. The CDR3 runs to 17 residues. Germline CDR1 MGHDK, CDR2 SYGVNS. In DNA form, the CDR3 reads TGTGCCAGCAGTGCTCCCGCCGCACAGGGGCGAAACTACGAGCAGTACTTC. Amino acids: CASSAPAAQGRNYEQYF.

Written as DNA, the CDR3 is TGTGCCAGCAGCTTCCAGGGACCTAGCAATCAGCCCCAGCATTTT. Its translation: CASSFQGPSNQPQHF. The chain joins TRBV2 to TRBJ1-5; D might be TRBD1 (5 bases). Per germline, CDR1 SNHLY and CDR2 FYNNEI. This CDR3 has 15 residues. V lost 6 bases to trimming and J lost 0 bases, with 12 bases between them.

This clone was detected only a few times. Germline and junction disagree at one end, which may indicate a read error. This chain connects TRBV10-2 to TRBJ1-5; TRBD1 matches 8 bases. This CDR3 has 15 amino acids. Germline V gives CDR1 WSHSY, CDR2 SAAADI. Here the CDR3 reads CASSEYPGGGQPQHF. The CDR3 region has the DNA TGCGCCAGCAGCGAGTATCCAGGGGGCGGTCAGCCCCAGCATTTT.

In its sample, this clone was seen a few times. Other DNA sequences in this sample translate to the same CDR3. The chain recombines TRBV5-1 with TRBJ1-4, with D maybe TRBD1 (5 bases). The CDR3 loop spans 15 amino acids. The germline V and J ends were trimmed by 0 bases and 6 bases, with 12 bases remaining between them. Per the germline V gene, CDR1 is SGHRS and CDR2 is YFSETQ. Here the CDR3 DNA reads TGCGCCAGCAGCTTGGCCGGGACGCTAGATGAAAAACTGTTTTTT. This encodes CASSLAGTLDEKLFF.

This CDR3 reads CASSKVPDSRHGYTF. The CDR3 DNA reads as TGTGCCAGCAGCAAAGTCCCGGATTCCAGACATGGCTACACCTTC. This chain joins TRBV21-1 and TRBJ1-2. TRBV21-1 is a recognized pseudogene. CDR3 size: 15 residues.

This clone was counted between two and nine times. The chain carries TRBV6-1 and TRBJ1-2; D not resolved. V was clipped by 4 bases and J by 6 bases, with 9 bases between them. This CDR3 comprises 12 residues. Germline V gene lookup returns CDR1 MNHNS and CDR2 SASEGT. The chain's CDR3 is CASSVRADGYTF. DNA for the CDR3: TGTGCCAGCAGTGTGAGGGCGGATGGCTACACCTTC.

This clone was counted between two and nine times. The V gene is TRBV6-6, the J gene TRBJ1-1; TRBD1 might be the D (6 bases). Trimming shortened V by 2 bases and J by 0 bases, and 7 bases separated the two germline ends. CDR1 is MNHNY and CDR2 is SVGAGI in the germline V gene (reference sequence). This CDR3 region has 14 residues. This CDR3 is CASSYDRLNTEAFF. The CDR3 bases are TGTGCCAGCAGTTACGACAGGTTGAACACTGAAGCTTTCTTT.

The genes are TRBV11-2 and TRBJ1-4; TRBD1 aligns across 7 bases. The V and J ends lost 1 base and 8 bases, in that order; junction bases with no gene match: 4. Germline V gives CDR1 SGHAT, CDR2 FQNNGV. The CDR3 covers 14 residues. CDR3 sequence reads: CASSLGRGKEKLFF. CDR3 coding DNA: TGTGCCAGCAGCTTAGGCAGGGGGAAGGAAAAACTGTTTTTT. Complete variable domain (other parts from reference TRBV11-2 and TRBJ1-4): EAGVAQSPRYKIIEKRQSVAFWCNPISGHATLYWYQQILGQGPKLLIQFQNNGVVDDSQLPKDRFSAERLKGVDSTLKIQPAKLEDSAVYLCASSLGRGKEKLFFGSGTQLSVL.

In this sample, this clone turned up a few times. Other DNA variants within this sample encode the same CDR3. The J gene is TRBJ2-1, the V gene TRBV5-1; 7 bases fit TRBD2. The V segment lost 2 bases and the J segment 4 bases; nucleotides outside the gene matches: 6. Germline CDR1 and CDR2: SGHRS and YFSETQ. This CDR3 is built from 15 residues. The CDR3 bases are TGCGCCAGCAGCTTATCTAGCGGTTCTTACAATGAGCAGTTCTTC. It codes for CASSLSSGSYNEQFF. The whole variable domain, filled in from reference TRBV5-1 and TRBJ2-1, reads KAGVTQTPRYLIKTRGQQVTLSCSPISGHRSVSWYQQTPGQGLQFLFEYFSETQRNKGNFPGRFSGRQFSNSRSEMNVSTLELGDSALYLCASSLSSGSYNEQFFGPGTRLTVL.

This clone was detected only a few times. The genes are TRBV11-3 and TRBJ2-1; no firm D call. Trimming shortened V by 1 base and J by 7 bases, and 14 bases separated the two germline ends. This CDR3 contains 15 residues. Germline values: CDR1 SGHNT, CDR2 YENEEA. The CDR3 DNA reads as TGTGCCAGCAGCTTAGGACCAACATTTGGGAATGAGCAGTTCTTC. The encoded protein is CASSLGPTFGNEQFF.